The T cell receptor (beta chain) under discussion was sequenced for a study of CD8+ T cells in alopecia areata. Across the whole study: Treated patients took oral tofacitinib at 5 to 10 mg twice daily.

From germline, CDR1 is KGHSH and CDR2 LQKENI. The CDR3 sequence is 17 residues long. Overall study results and limits: On tofacitinib, scalp and blood still held many of the expanded lesional clones.

Sequencing templates came from extracted RNA that was reverse transcribed into cDNA. Method: immunoSEQ multiplex PCR; TCRdb's copy keeps in-frame clones and lacks some. The sample lists fewer than 250,000 clones; under 80% were seen once. About this clone itself: What it binds is not known. The germline gene is not matched at one end of the junction; a read error may be the cause.

Noted treatment: oral pan-JAK inhibitor, 5-10 mg twice daily. This receptor was obtained from a human donor with alopecia areata. The sample here was CD4+ T cells sorted from blood, taken around week 50, from a patient treated with tofacitinib. The rearrangement links TRBV18 to TRBJ1-2; 7 nucleotides agree with TRBD1. The CDR3 sequence: CTSSPFDRISTGNGYTF. The CDR3 region has the DNA TGTACCAGCTCCCCCTTTGATAGGATTTCGACAGGGAATGGCTACACCTTC.